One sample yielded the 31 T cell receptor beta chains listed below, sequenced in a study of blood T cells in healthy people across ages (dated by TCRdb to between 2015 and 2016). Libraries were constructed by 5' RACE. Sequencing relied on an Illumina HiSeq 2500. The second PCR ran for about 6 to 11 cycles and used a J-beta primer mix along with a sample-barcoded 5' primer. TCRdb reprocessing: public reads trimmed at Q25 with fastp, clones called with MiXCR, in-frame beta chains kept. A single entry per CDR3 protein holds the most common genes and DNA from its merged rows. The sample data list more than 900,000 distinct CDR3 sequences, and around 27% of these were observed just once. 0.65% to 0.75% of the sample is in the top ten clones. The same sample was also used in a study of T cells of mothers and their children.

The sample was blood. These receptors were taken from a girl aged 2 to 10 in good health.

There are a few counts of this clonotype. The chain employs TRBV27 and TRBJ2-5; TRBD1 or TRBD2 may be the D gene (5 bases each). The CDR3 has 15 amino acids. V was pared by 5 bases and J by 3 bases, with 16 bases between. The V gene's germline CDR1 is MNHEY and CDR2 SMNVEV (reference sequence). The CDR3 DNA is TGTGCCAGCAGTATTTCCGGGGCCCCGGAAGAGACCCAGTACTTC. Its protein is CASSISGAPEETQYF.

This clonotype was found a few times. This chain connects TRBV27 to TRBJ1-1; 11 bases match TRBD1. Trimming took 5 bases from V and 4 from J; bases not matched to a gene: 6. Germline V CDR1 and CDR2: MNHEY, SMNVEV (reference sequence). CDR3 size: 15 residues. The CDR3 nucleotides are TGTGCCAGCAGTGGACAGGGGGCGTTAGGCACTGAAGCTTTCTTT. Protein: CASSGQGALGTEAFF.

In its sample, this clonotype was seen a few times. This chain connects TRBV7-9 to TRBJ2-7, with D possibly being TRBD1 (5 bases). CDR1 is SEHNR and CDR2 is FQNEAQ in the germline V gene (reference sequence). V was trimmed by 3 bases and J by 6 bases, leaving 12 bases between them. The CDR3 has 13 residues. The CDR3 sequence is CASSLWGGFEQYF. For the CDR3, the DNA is TGTGCCAGCAGCTTGTGGGGCGGATTCGAGCAGTACTTC. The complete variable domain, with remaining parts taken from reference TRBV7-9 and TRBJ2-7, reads DTGVSQNPRHKITKRGQNVTFRCDPISEHNRLYWYRQTLGQGPEFLTYFQNEAQLEKSRLLSDRFSAERPKGSFSTLEIQRTEQGDSAMYLCASSLWGGFEQYFGPGTRLTVT.

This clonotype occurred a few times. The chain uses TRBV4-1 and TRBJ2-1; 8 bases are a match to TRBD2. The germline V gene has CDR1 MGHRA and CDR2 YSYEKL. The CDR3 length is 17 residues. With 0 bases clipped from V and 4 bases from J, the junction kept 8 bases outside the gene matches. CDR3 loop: CASSQDVVAGTYNEQFF. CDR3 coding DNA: TGCGCCAGCAGCCAAGATGTGGTAGCGGGAACTTACAATGAGCAGTTCTTC.

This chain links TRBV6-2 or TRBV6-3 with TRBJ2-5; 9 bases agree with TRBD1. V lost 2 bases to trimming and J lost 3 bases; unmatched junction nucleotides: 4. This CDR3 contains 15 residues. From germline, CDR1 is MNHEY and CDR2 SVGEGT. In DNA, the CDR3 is TGTGCCAGCAGTTACCCATGGACAGGGGAAGAGACCCAGTACTTC. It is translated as CASSYPWTGEETQYF.

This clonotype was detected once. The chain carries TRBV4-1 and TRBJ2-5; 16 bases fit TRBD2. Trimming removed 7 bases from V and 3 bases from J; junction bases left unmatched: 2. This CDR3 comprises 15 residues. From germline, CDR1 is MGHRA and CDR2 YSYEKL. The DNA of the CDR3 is TGCGCCAGCAAGGGACTAGCGGGAGGGGAAGAGACCCAGTACTTC. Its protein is CASKGLAGGEETQYF.

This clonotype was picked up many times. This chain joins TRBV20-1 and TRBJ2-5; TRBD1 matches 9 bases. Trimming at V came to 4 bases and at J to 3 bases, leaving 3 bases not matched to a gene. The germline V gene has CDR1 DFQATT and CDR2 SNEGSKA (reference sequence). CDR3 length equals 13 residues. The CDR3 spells CSANDRGEETQYF. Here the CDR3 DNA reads TGCAGTGCTAACGACAGGGGGGAAGAGACCCAGTACTTC.

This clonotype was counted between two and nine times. CDR3 protein: CASSLDSRNQPQHF. DNA of the CDR3: TGTGCCAGCAGTTTGGACAGTCGGAATCAGCCCCAGCATTTT. This chain joins TRBV12-3 or TRBV12-4 and TRBJ1-5, with D possibly matching TRBD1 (6 bases). There are 14 residues in the CDR3. With 3 bases removed from V and 4 bases from J, the gap between germline ends came to 10 bases.

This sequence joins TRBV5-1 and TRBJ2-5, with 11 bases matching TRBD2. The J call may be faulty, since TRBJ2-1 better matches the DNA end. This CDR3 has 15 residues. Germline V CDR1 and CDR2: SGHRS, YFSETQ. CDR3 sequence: CASSLGLAGTDEQFF. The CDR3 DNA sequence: TGCGCCAGCAGCTTGGGACTAGCGGGGACAGATGAGCAGTTCTTC.

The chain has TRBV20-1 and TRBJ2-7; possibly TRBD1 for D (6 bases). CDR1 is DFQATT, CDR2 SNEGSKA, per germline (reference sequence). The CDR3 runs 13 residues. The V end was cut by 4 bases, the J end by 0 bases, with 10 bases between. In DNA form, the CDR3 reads TGCAGTGCTACCCGGGACACCTCCTACGAGCAGTACTTC. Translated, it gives CSATRDTSYEQYF.

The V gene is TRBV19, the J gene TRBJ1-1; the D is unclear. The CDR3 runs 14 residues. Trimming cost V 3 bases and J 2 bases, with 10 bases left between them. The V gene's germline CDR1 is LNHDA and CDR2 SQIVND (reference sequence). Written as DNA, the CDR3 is TGTGCCAGTAGTATGGCCTACGGTAACACTGAAGCTTTCTTT. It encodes CASSMAYGNTEAFF. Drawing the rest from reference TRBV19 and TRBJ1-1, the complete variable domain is DGGITQSPKYLFRKEGQNVTLSCEQNLNHDAMYWYRQDPGQGLRLIYYSQIVNDFQKGDIAEGYSVSREKKESFPLTVTSAQKNPTAFYLCASSMAYGNTEAFFGQGTRLTVV.

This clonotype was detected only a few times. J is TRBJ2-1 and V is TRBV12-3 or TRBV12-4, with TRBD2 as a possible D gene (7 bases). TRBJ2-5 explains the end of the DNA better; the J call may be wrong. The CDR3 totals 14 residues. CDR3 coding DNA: TGTGCCAGCAGTCCCGTGGGGGGGGCGGAGACCCAGTACTTC. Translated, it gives CASSPVGGAETQYF.

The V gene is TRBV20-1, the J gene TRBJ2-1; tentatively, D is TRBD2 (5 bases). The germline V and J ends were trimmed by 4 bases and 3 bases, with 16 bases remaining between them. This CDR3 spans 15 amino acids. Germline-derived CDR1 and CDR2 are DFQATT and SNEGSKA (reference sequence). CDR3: CSAKLAPDLYNEQFF. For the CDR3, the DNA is TGCAGTGCTAAATTAGCGCCAGATCTCTACAATGAGCAGTTCTTC.

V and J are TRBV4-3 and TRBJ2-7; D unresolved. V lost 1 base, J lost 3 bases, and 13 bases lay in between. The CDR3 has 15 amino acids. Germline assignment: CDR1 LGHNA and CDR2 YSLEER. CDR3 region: CASSQVLDSFYEQYF. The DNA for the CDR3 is TGCGCCAGCAGCCAAGTTTTGGATAGCTTCTACGAGCAGTACTTC.

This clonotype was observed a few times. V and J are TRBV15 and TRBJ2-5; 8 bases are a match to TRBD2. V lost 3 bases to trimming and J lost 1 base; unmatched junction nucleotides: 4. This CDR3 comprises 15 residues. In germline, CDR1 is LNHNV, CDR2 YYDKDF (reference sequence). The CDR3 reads CATSSPSGPQETQYF. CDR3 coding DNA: TGTGCCACCAGCAGCCCTAGCGGGCCCCAAGAGACCCAGTACTTC.

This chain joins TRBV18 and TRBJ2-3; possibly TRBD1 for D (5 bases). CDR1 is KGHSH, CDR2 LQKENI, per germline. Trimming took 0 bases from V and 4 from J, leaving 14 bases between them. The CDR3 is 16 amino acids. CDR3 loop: CASSPPEGVAADTQYF. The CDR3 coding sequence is TGTGCCAGCTCACCACCAGAAGGGGTAGCTGCAGATACGCAGTATTTT.

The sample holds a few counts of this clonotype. This chain's CDR3 is CASSPHEFGETQYF. The CDR3 region has the DNA TGCGCCAGCAGCCCCCATGAGTTTGGAGAGACCCAGTACTTC. V is TRBV4-1 and J is TRBJ2-5, with D hard to call. Trimming shortened V by 4 bases and J by 4 bases, and 13 bases separated the two germline ends. The CDR3 covers 14 residues. Looked up from germline, CDR1 is MGHRA and CDR2 is YSYEKL.

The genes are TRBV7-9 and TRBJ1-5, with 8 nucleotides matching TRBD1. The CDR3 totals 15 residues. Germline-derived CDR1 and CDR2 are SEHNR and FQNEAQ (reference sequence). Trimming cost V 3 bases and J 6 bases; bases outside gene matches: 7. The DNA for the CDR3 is TGTGCCAGCAGCTTGGACAGGGAGGAAGGTCAGCCCCAGCATTTT. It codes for CASSLDREEGQPQHF. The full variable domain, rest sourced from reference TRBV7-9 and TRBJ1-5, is DTGVSQNPRHKITKRGQNVTFRCDPISEHNRLYWYRQTLGQGPEFLTYFQNEAQLEKSRLLSDRFSAERPKGSFSTLEIQRTEQGDSAMYLCASSLDREEGQPQHFGDGTRLSIL.

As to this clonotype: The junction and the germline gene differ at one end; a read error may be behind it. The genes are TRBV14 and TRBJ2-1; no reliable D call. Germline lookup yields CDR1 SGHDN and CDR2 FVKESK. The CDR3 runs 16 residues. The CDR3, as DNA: TGTGCCAGCAGCAAAGATATAGGGAACATTAACAATGAGCAGTTCTTC. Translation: CASSKDIGNINNEQFF.

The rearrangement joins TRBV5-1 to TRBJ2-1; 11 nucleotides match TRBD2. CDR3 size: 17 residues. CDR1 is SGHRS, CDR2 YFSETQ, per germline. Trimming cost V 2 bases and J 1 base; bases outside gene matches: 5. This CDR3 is CASSLRLAGGSYNEQFF. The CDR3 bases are TGCGCCAGCAGCTTAAGGCTAGCGGGAGGTTCCTACAATGAGCAGTTCTTC.

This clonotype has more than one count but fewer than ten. The CDR3 here is CASSLLGSEGHEQFF. Written as DNA, the CDR3 is TGTGCCAGCAGTTTATTGGGCTCAGAGGGGCATGAGCAGTTCTTC. The V call is TRBV27, the J call TRBJ2-5; possibly TRBD1 or TRBD2 for D (5 bases each). The DNA matches TRBJ2-1 better at its end, which makes the J call doubtful. The CDR3 loop spans 15 amino acids. Germline loops: CDR1 MNHEY, CDR2 SMNVEV (reference sequence).

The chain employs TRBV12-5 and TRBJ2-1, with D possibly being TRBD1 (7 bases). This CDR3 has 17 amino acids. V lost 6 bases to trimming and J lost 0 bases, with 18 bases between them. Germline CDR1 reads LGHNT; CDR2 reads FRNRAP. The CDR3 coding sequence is TGTGCTAGTGGAGATCCCGGAGGGGGCGGCTCCTACAATGAGCAGTTCTTC. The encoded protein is CASGDPGGGGSYNEQFF.

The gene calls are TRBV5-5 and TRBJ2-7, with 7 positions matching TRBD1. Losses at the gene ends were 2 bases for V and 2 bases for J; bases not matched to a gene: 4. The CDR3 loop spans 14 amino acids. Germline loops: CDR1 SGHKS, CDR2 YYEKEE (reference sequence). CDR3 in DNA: TGTGCCAGCAGCTTTCCGGACAGGACCTACGAGCAGTACTTC. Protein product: CASSFPDRTYEQYF.

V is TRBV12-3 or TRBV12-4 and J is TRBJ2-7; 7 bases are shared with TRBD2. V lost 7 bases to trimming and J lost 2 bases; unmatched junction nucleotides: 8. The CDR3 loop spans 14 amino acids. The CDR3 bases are TGTGCCAGCACTAAATGGGGGGGGACCTACGAGCAGTACTTC. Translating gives CASTKWGGTYEQYF.

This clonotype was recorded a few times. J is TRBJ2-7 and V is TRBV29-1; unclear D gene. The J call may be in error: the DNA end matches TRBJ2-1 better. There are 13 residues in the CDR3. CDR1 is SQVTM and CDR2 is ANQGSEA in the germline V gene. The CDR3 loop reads CSVEEALYNEQFF. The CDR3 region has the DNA TGCAGCGTTGAAGAGGCCCTATACAATGAGCAGTTCTTC.

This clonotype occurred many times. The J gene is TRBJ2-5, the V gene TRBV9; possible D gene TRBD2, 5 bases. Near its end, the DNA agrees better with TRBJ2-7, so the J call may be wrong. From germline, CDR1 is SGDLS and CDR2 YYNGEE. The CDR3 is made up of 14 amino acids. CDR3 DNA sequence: TGTGCCAGCAGCGTAGACGGGGTTACCTACGAGCAGTACTTC. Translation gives CASSVDGVTYEQYF.

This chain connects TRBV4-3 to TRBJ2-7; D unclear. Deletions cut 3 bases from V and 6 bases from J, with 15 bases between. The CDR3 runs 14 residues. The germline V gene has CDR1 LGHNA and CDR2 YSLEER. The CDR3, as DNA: TGCGCCAGCAGCCACTCCACGGCTGATAGCGAGCAGTACTTC. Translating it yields CASSHSTADSEQYF.

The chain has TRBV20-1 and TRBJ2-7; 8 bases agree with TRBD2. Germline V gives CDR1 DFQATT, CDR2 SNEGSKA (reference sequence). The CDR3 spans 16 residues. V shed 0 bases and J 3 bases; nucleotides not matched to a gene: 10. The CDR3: CSARDRGSGTIYEQYF. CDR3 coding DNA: TGCAGTGCTAGAGATCGGGGTAGCGGGACTATCTACGAGCAGTACTTC.

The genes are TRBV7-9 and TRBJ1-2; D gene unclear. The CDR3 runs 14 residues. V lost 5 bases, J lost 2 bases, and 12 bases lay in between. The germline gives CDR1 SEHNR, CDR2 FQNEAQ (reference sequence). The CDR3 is CASSVNRENYGYTF. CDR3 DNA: TGTGCCAGCAGCGTAAACCGTGAAAACTATGGCTACACCTTC.

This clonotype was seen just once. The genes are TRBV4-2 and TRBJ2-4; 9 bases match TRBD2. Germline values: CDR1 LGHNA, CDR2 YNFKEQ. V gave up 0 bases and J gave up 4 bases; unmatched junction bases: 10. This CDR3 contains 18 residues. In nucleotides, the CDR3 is TGTGCCAGCAGCCAAGATCTCGACCTAGCGGGGAAGAAAAACATTCAGTACTTC. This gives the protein CASSQDLDLAGKKNIQYF.

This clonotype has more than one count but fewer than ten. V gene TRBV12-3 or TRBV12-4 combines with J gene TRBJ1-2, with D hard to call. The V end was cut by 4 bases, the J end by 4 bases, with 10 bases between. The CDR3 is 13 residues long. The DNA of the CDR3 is TGTGCCAGCAGTTCCGGTAGTAGCTATGGCTACACCTTC. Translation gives CASSSGSSYGYTF.